The rows below give T cell receptor beta chains drawn from one sample of a study of shared clonotypes between healthy human individuals. This table comes from immunoSEQ multiplex PCR, and its TCRdb copy is limited to in-frame clones, with some not included. The sample contains millions of clones, approximately 92% of which appear only once. The sample comprised naive CD4+ T cells sorted from blood. These receptors were collected from a man aged 18 to 29 in good health. CDR3s include the opening cysteine and the closing phenylalanine or tryptophan. The D gene is left open where the match is weak. Size is omitted from some rows. Given values are once, few, many or a class for expanded clones.

size	D	V	J	CDR3	DNA
.	.	TRBV30	TRBJ1-1	CAWTPRGLGTEAFF	TGTGCCTGGACCCCCAGAGGGCTTGGGACTGAAGCTTTCTTT
.	.	TRBV28	TRBJ1-1	CASNYRDTEAFF	TGTGCCAGCAATTACAGGGACACTGAAGCTTTCTTT
.	TRBD1	TRBV6-6	TRBJ1-2	CASSNLDRETGYGYTF	TGTGCCAGCAGTAACCTAGACAGGGAGACTGGCTATGGCTACACCTTC
.	.	TRBV5-6	TRBJ2-3	CASTSNKGNTQYF	TGTGCCAGCACCTCCAACAAGGGAAATACGCAGTATTTT
.	.	TRBV7-2	TRBJ2-5	CASSWAGTNKETQYF	TGTGCCAGCAGCTGGGCCGGGACCAACAAAGAGACCCAGTACTTC
.	.	TRBV6-6	TRBJ1-6	CASSYGQSYNSPLHF	TGTGCCAGCAGTTATGGACAATCCTATAATTCACCCCTCCACTTT
.	.	TRBV28	TRBJ1-5	CASSSGEGGKANQPQHF	TGTGCCAGCAGTTCGGGAGAGGGAGGGAAAGCGAATCAGCCCCAGCATTTT
.	.	TRBV5-1	TRBJ2-7	CASSPHGGPYEQYF	TGCGCCAGCAGCCCTCACGGGGGACCCTACGAGCAGTACTTC
.	.	TRBV5-1	TRBJ2-7	CASSLLGVGLRDGSYEQYF	TGCGCCAGCAGCTTGTTGGGGGTCGGGCTCCGGGACGGATCCTACGAGCAGTACTTC
.	TRBD1	TRBV6-1	TRBJ2-7	CASSGRDRLSYEQYF	TGTGCCAGCAGTGGCCGGGACAGGCTCTCCTACGAGCAGTACTTC
.	.	TRBV19	TRBJ1-1	CASTLPGSNTEAFF	TGTGCCAGTACTCTCCCGGGTTCGAACACTGAAGCTTTCTTT
.	TRBD2	TRBV6-1	TRBJ2-1	CASSDRSGLAGNNEQFF	TGTGCCAGCAGTGACCGGTCGGGGCTAGCGGGGAACAATGAGCAGTTCTTC
.	TRBD1	TRBV6-5	TRBJ2-2	CASSYGNRGYTGELFF	TGTGCCAGCAGTTACGGGAACAGGGGGTACACCGGGGAGCTGTTTTTT
.	TRBD2	TRBV30	TRBJ2-5	CAWSRLAGGETQYF	TGTGCCTGGAGCCGACTAGCGGGAGGGGAGACCCAGTACTTC
.	TRBD2	TRBV5-4	TRBJ2-5	CASSFAGDEETQYF	TGTGCCAGCAGCTTTGCGGGGGACGAAGAGACCCAGTACTTC
once	.	TRBV11-2	TRBJ1-6	CASSLDYGGNSPLHF	TGTGCCAGCAGCTTAGATTACGGGGGCAATTCACCCCTCCACTTT
.	.	TRBV11-2	TRBJ2-3	CASSLARSPDTQYF	TGTGCCAGCAGCTTAGCCAGATCGCCAGATACGCAGTATTTT
.	TRBD1	TRBV5-8	TRBJ2-7	CASSNPGTGDSYEQYF	TGTGCCAGCAGCAACCCCGGGACAGGGGACTCCTACGAGCAGTACTTC
.	.	TRBV28	TRBJ1-1	CASSLGQMNTEAFF	TGTGCCAGCAGTCTGGGACAAATGAACACTGAAGCTTTCTTT
.	TRBD1	TRBV5-5	TRBJ1-6	CASSRLADRVYNSPLHF	TGTGCCAGCAGCCGATTGGCTGACAGGGTGTATAATTCACCCCTCCACTTT
once	.	TRBV6-6	TRBJ1-4	CASSRDEKLFF	TGTGCCAGCAGCCGCGATGAAAAACTGTTTTTT
.	.	TRBV30	TRBJ1-4	CAWTGADEKLFF	TGTGCCTGGACCGGGGCGGATGAAAAACTGTTTTTT
once	.	TRBV11-1	TRBJ2-4	CASSLGQSLAKNIQYF	TGTGCCAGCAGCTTAGGACAGTCACTAGCCAAAAACATTCAGTACTTC
.	TRBD1	TRBV7-9	TRBJ2-1	CASSQGQPGARRKFF	TGTGCCAGCAGCCAGGGACAGCCCGGGGCCCGAAGAAAGTTCTTC
.	.	TRBV9	TRBJ1-6	CASNAGSSSYNSPLHF	TGTGCCAGCAACGCAGGGTCGAGCTCCTATAATTCACCCCTCCACTTT
.	TRBD2	TRBV11-2	TRBJ2-3	CASSLVSAGGSDTQYF	TGTGCCAGCAGCTTAGTCTCTGCGGGAGGCTCAGATACGCAGTATTTT
.	.	TRBV2	TRBJ2-6	CASRTGPGANVLTF	TGTGCCAGCAGGACGGGACCCGGGGCCAACGTCCTGACTTTC